This T cell receptor beta chain was found in a study of vaccination effects on CD4 cells after COVID-19. Study-wide context: Two doses of BNT162b2 or mRNA-1273 vaccine were administered to participants. Study-wide results and caveats: Marked clonal contraction of both clone types appeared late after vaccination.

Following culture for around 10 days, CD4+ T cells were isolated. The study found no prior SARS-CoV-2 infection in the vaccine recipients, who tested negative for nucleocapsid antibodies. Days 3 and 7 saw half the medium replaced with IL-2 medium. CDR1 is DFQATT, CDR2 SNEGSKA, per germline (reference sequence). V lost 2 bases and J 11 bases, leaving 12 bases between the germline ends. CDR3 length: 11 residues. Measured with immunoSEQ multiplex PCR; TCRdb has only the in-frame clones, and not every one. The repertoire consists of tens of thousands of clones, with approximately 67% occurring once and the leading ten covering over 4%. With regard to this clone: The antigen remains undetermined.

The chain recombines TRBV20-1 with TRBJ1-2; D gene ambiguous. The TCR originated in a human donor who received a COVID-19 vaccine. The sample in question was CD4+ T cells from PBMCs cultured without peptide, obtained before COVID-19 vaccination. The CDR3 spells CSARNSLGYTF. In nucleotides, the CDR3 is TGCAGTGCTAGAAACAGTTTGGGGTACACCTTC.